Listed here is a single T cell receptor (beta chain). The CDR3 is cut off 3 residues early in the read; its end comes from the germline J gene. The CDR3 length is 16 residues. Deletions cut 4 bases from V and 0 bases from J, with 16 bases between. CDR1 MNHNS and CDR2 SASEGT come from the germline V gene. CVID and control samples used equivalent genomic DNA input. Sequenced by immunoSEQ multiplex PCR; TCRdb stores in-frame clones only, minus some. The sample shows 35,000 to 50,000 clones, none of them appearing just once. This sample stems from a study of T cell clonality in common variable immunodeficiency.

V is TRBV6-1 and J is TRBJ2-7; the D gene is possibly TRBD2 (6 bases). Sequenced: peripheral blood mononuclear cells. The sequence came from a person between 18 and 70 years old in good health. CDR3 amino acids: CASSGGERAYSYEQYF. Incomplete CDR3 DNA: TGTGCCAGCAGTGGGGGGGAGCGGGCTTACTCCTACGAG.